A single sample is the source of the 10 T cell receptor beta chains below, sequenced in a study of cytomegalovirus exposure and HLA in healthy donors. PCR used 60 Vbeta primers and 13 Jbeta primers. Only in-frame clones appear in the TCRdb table, and some are missing; sequencing was by immunoSEQ multiplex PCR. In the table there are 160,000 or so clones, 82% of which are singletons. The sample was PBMCs. The receptors originated from a woman between 50 and 59 years old in good health and CMV-seropositive.

The chain has TRBV25-1 and TRBJ2-7; 8 bases agree with TRBD2. From germline, CDR1 is MGHDK and CDR2 SYGVNS. V shed 4 bases, J shed 7 bases, and the junction held 15 bases outside the gene matches. The CDR3 spans 16 residues. CDR3: CASSGPWASGLGEQYF. CDR3 coding DNA: TGTGCCAGCAGTGGCCCCTGGGCTAGCGGGCTGGGAGAGCAGTACTTC.

The chain combines TRBV4-1 with TRBJ1-2; TRBD1 aligns across 7 bases. Germline V gene lookup returns CDR1 MGHRA and CDR2 YSYEKL. The CDR3 has 16 amino acids. J lost 4 bases, V lost 1 base, and 9 bases had no gene match. The CDR3 region is CASSQGQGRISYGYTF. DNA for the CDR3: TGCGCCAGCAGCCAAGGACAGGGACGGATAAGCTATGGCTACACCTTC.

The CDR3 DNA reads as TGTGCCAGCAGCTTACTCGGGACTACGCTCACAGATACGCAGTATTTT. It codes for CASSLLGTTLTDTQYF. The genes are TRBV7-2 and TRBJ2-3, with 7 nucleotides matching TRBD2. From germline, CDR1 is SGHTA and CDR2 FQGNSA. The CDR3 has 16 amino acids. V dropped 2 bases and J dropped 2; count of bases not matched to a gene: 7.

This chain uses TRBV7-9 with TRBJ2-3; no definite D call. CDR1 and CDR2 (germline): SEHNR, FQNEAQ (reference sequence). The CDR3 has 12 residues. The V gene lost 4 bases and the J gene lost 4 bases, with 6 bases spanning the gap. The CDR3 loop reads CASSSLADTQYF. CDR3 coding DNA: TGTGCCAGCAGCTCCCTAGCAGATACGCAGTATTTT.

The V call is TRBV25-1, the J call TRBJ2-3, with 7 bases lining up with TRBD2. J lost 4 bases, V lost 10 bases, and 5 bases had no gene match. Germline V lookup: CDR1 MGHDK, CDR2 SYGVNS. CDR3 length: 12 residues. The CDR3 reads CANLAGADTQYF. The DNA of the CDR3 is TGTGCCAACCTCGCGGGGGCAGATACGCAGTATTTT.

The V and J genes are TRBV7-8 and TRBJ2-1; the match to TRBD2 covers 13 bases. V lost 5 bases, J lost 8 bases, and 9 bases stayed unmatched. The germline V gene has CDR1 SGHVS and CDR2 FQNEAQ. The CDR3 totals 16 residues. The CDR3, as DNA: TGTGCCAGCAGCCCGAGACTAGCGGGGGGCCCGGATGAGCAGTTCTTC. As protein: CASSPRLAGGPDEQFF.

This clone showed up just a few times. The rearrangement links TRBV25-1 to TRBJ2-6; 8 bases map to TRBD2. J was trimmed by 2 bases and V by 1 base; bases with no gene match: 4. Germline CDR1 is MGHDK and CDR2 is SYGVNS. The CDR3 is 17 amino acids. CDR3 nucleotide sequence: TGTGCCAGCAGTGAATCCGGGAGGGGAGCTGGGGCCAACGTCCTGACTTTC. Its translation: CASSESGRGAGANVLTF.

The genes are TRBV7-9 and TRBJ2-3; 14 nucleotides line up with TRBD2. The V and J ends lost 5 bases and 2 bases, in that order; junction bases with no gene match: 6. Germline V CDR1 and CDR2: SEHNR, FQNEAQ (reference sequence). The CDR3 extends over 17 amino acids. The CDR3 region is CASSPGTSGGLTDTQYF. The CDR3 region has the DNA TGTGCCAGCAGCCCCGGGACTAGCGGGGGCCTCACAGATACGCAGTATTTT.

J is TRBJ2-1 and V is TRBV2; D unclear. The germline CDR1 and CDR2 sequences are SNHLY and FYNNEI. CDR3 length: 15 amino acids. Trimming took 3 bases from V and 0 from J, leaving 9 bases between them. The CDR3 spells CASSDSPTSYNEQFF. The CDR3 DNA reads as TGTGCCAGCAGTGATAGTCCTACCTCCTACAATGAGCAGTTCTTC.

The chain couples TRBV30 to TRBJ1-1; no definite D call. In germline, CDR1 is GTSNPN, CDR2 SVGIG (reference sequence). The CDR3 has 16 amino acids. V was shortened by 0 bases and J by 0 bases, with 14 bases between the two germline ends. The CDR3 coding sequence is TGTGCCTGGAGTGTACGAGGGAGAGGGATGAACACTGAAGCTTTCTTT. Protein sequence: CAWSVRGRGMNTEAFF. The whole variable domain, remainder taken from reference TRBV30 and TRBJ1-1, is SQTIHQWPATLVQPVGSPLSLECTVEGTSNPNLYWYRQAAGRGLQLLFYSVGIGQISSEVPQNLSASRPQDRQFILSSKKLLLSDSGFYLCAWSVRGRGMNTEAFFGQGTRLTVV.